The 30 T cell receptor beta chains reported below all come from one sample, sequenced in a study of blood T cell repertoires in COVID-19. Some clones are missing from TCRdb's copy, which holds only in-frame ones; the method was immunoSEQ multiplex PCR. Of about 210,000 clones listed, around 89% are singletons. The sample consisted of peripheral blood. The receptor source for this set is a woman aged 40 to 55 with acute or convalescent COVID-19.

The chain couples TRBV9 to TRBJ2-7, with TRBD1 identical over 8 bases. V lost 0 bases and J lost 7; bases outside the gene matches: 9. Germline values: CDR1 SGDLS, CDR2 YYNGEE. CDR3 length: 15 residues. The CDR3 sequence is CASSVGRQGAREQYV. CDR3 nucleotides: TGTGCCAGCAGCGTAGGGAGGCAGGGGGCTCGAGAGCAGTACGTC.

V gene TRBV6-5 combines with J gene TRBJ1-1; no reliable D call. The CDR3 runs to 14 residues. Trimming removed 7 bases from V and 3 bases from J, with 15 bases in between. CDR1 MNHEY and CDR2 SVGAGI come from the germline V gene. The DNA of the CDR3 is TGTGCCAGCACCCAGCGCGAGGCGTACACTGAAGCTTTCTTT. It specifies CASTQREAYTEAFF.

The V and J genes are TRBV5-1 and TRBJ1-1; 8 positions agree with TRBD1. V shed 5 bases, J shed 5 bases, and the junction held 5 bases outside the gene matches. CDR1 and CDR2 from the germline V gene are SGHRS and YFSETQ. This CDR3 is 13 amino acids long. CDR3 sequence: CASRTTGVTEAFF. In DNA form, the CDR3 reads TGCGCCAGCAGAACGACAGGGGTAACTGAAGCTTTCTTT.

This chain joins TRBV12-5 and TRBJ2-6, with TRBD1 matching 8 bases. The V segment lost 3 bases and the J segment 1 base; nucleotides outside the gene matches: 8. CDR1 is LGHNT and CDR2 is FRNRAP in the germline V gene. This CDR3 region has 18 residues. CDR3 coding DNA: TGTGCTAGTGGTTTCATTGGACAGGGTGTTTCTGGGGCCAACGTCCTGACTTTC. Protein: CASGFIGQGVSGANVLTF.

This chain links TRBV4-1 with TRBJ1-1; D not certain. The CDR3 extends over 14 amino acids. CDR1 is MGHRA and CDR2 is YSYEKL in the germline V gene. Trimming took off 1 base at V and 2 bases at J, with 8 bases between the two ends. The CDR3 nucleotides read TGCGCCAGCAGCCAAGTCTCCAGAAACACTGAAGCTTTCTTT. Protein: CASSQVSRNTEAFF.

The V gene is TRBV7-8, the J gene TRBJ2-7; no clear D. Trimming left V 4 bases short and J 6 bases short, with 19 bases between. Germline-derived CDR1 and CDR2 are SGHVS and FQNEAQ. The CDR3 is 15 residues long. Here the CDR3 reads CASSYRAQYPSEQYV. As DNA, the CDR3 is TGTGCCAGCAGCTACCGCGCTCAATACCCTTCCGAGCAGTACGTC.

This clone was recorded once. The V call is TRBV14, the J call TRBJ2-1; D is undetermined. This CDR3 comprises 11 residues. Germline lookup yields CDR1 SGHDN and CDR2 FVKESK. Trimming cost V 4 bases and J 11 bases, with 9 bases left between them. In DNA form, the CDR3 reads TGTGCCAGCAGCCTCGACATTAAGCAGTTCTTC. Translated, it gives CASSLDIKQFF. Complete variable domain (other parts from reference TRBV14 and TRBJ2-1): EAGVTQFPSHSVIEKGQTVTLRCDPISGHDNLYWYRRVMGKEIKFLLHFVKESKQDESGMPNNRFLAERTGGTYSTLKVQPAELEDSGVYFCASSLDIKQFFGPGTRLTVL.

The chain recombines TRBV12-5 with TRBJ1-6; D remains unclear. This CDR3 has 15 residues. Germline lookup yields CDR1 LGHNT and CDR2 FRNRAP. Trimming shortened V by 0 bases and J by 6 bases, and 9 bases separated the two germline ends. CDR3 DNA: TGTGCTAGTGGTTTGGTCCTATCCACTAATTCACCCCTCCACTTT. Translation gives CASGLVLSTNSPLHF.

The gene calls are TRBV19 and TRBJ1-3; the D is unclear. Germline V gene lookup returns CDR1 LNHDA and CDR2 SQIVND (reference sequence). This CDR3 region has 16 residues. V dropped 3 bases and J dropped 0 bases, with 12 bases sitting between them. CDR3 in amino acids: CASSIYGSRSGNTIYF. CDR3 in DNA: TGTGCCAGTAGTATTTATGGGAGTCGCTCTGGAAACACCATATATTTT.

The chain links TRBV30 to TRBJ2-2; TRBD1 matches at 7 bases. The CDR3 is 18 residues long. Germline trimming cut 1 base from V and 4 bases from J; bases unmatched to any gene: 15. CDR1 and CDR2 (germline): GTSNPN, SVGIG (reference sequence). CDR3 in amino acids: CAWSGFTGDFGGTGELFF. The CDR3 DNA sequence: TGTGCCTGGAGTGGCTTTACAGGGGATTTTGGCGGCACCGGGGAGCTGTTTTTT.

The V gene is TRBV19, the J gene TRBJ1-2; TRBD1 is a possible D gene (5 bases). Germline CDR1 is LNHDA and CDR2 is SQIVND (reference sequence). This CDR3 is built from 15 residues. Trimming pared 1 base from V and 8 bases from J, leaving 17 bases between. CDR3 region: CASSIGRGSIYGYTF. In nucleotides, the CDR3 is TGTGCCAGTAGTATAGGTAGGGGCAGTATATACGGCTACACCTTC.

The gene calls are TRBV2 and TRBJ2-7; weak D call: TRBD1 (5 bases). V was shortened by 4 bases and J by 0 bases, with 13 bases between the two germline ends. The CDR3 has 15 residues. The germline V gene has CDR1 SNHLY and CDR2 FYNNEI. The CDR3 DNA follows: TGTGCCAGCAGTGTGATGACAGAGAGCTCCTACGAGCAGTACGTC. It specifies CASSVMTESSYEQYV.

The table lists this clone with a few counts. The chain carries TRBV19 and TRBJ1-1; 9 bases fit TRBD1. J lost 0 bases, V lost 8 bases, and 4 bases had no gene match. The V gene's germline CDR1 is LNHDA and CDR2 SQIVND (reference sequence). This CDR3 has 14 residues. CDR3 region: CASLGTGLNTEAFF. The CDR3 DNA reads as TGTGCCAGTCTTGGGACAGGGTTGAACACTGAAGCTTTCTTT.

The chain recombines TRBV18 with TRBJ1-4; tentatively, D is TRBD1 (6 bases). V lost 6 bases, J lost 4 bases, and 15 bases lay in between. CDR3 length equals 15 residues. Looked up from germline, CDR1 is KGHSH and CDR2 is LQKENI. For the CDR3, the DNA is TGTGCCAGCTCGCCCCCGGGACAAGTTAATGAAAAACTGTTTTTT. Translation: CASSPPGQVNEKLFF.

The gene calls are TRBV6-5 and TRBJ2-3; tentative D call: TRBD2 (5 bases). Germline assignment: CDR1 MNHEY and CDR2 SVGAGI. This CDR3 has 13 amino acids. The V and J ends lost 2 bases and 5 bases respectively, with 8 bases between them. The DNA for the CDR3 is TGTGCCAGCAGTTACGGCCGGGGAGATACGCAGTATTTT. It encodes CASSYGRGDTQYF.

The chain couples TRBV6-5 to TRBJ2-1; a possible D gene is TRBD2 (7 bases). CDR1 and CDR2 (germline): MNHEY, SVGAGI. The CDR3 is 14 amino acids. The ends were cut back, 7 bases at V and 8 bases at J, with 18 bases in the middle. CDR3 sequence: CASIEGGARDEQFF. CDR3 bases: TGTGCCAGCATCGAGGGGGGGGCACGGGATGAGCAGTTCTTC.

The chain recombines TRBV2 with TRBJ1-1, with TRBD1 matching 7 bases. There are 18 residues in the CDR3. Germline V gives CDR1 SNHLY, CDR2 FYNNEI. J gave up 10 bases and V 2 bases, and 22 bases lay outside the gene matches. The CDR3 region has the DNA TGTGCCAGCAGTGAACCGACATATGGGACAGTTCAGGCAAGTGGAGCTTTCTTT. Its protein product is CASSEPTYGTVQASGAFF.

The V and J genes are TRBV28 and TRBJ1-2, with a weak D call TRBD1 (5 bases). V gave up 6 bases and J gave up 6 bases, with 14 bases separating them. The CDR3 has 13 amino acids. CDR1 is MDHEN, CDR2 SYDVKM, per germline. The chain's CDR3 is CASSPLGLNGYTF. The CDR3 DNA follows: TGTGCCAGCAGCCCCCTGGGACTGAATGGCTACACCTTC.

The rearrangement links TRBV7-2 to TRBJ2-6; 7 nucleotides match TRBD1. Looked up from germline, CDR1 is SGHTA and CDR2 is FQGNSA. Trimming at V came to 5 bases and at J to 2 bases, leaving 9 bases not matched to a gene. The CDR3 length is 17 residues. CDR3 DNA: TGTGCCAGCAGCATAGGTGACAGGGCCCCTGGGGCCAACGTCCTGACTTTC. Amino acid sequence: CASSIGDRAPGANVLTF.

The J gene is TRBJ2-3, the V gene TRBV2; D is possibly TRBD2 (6 bases). The V gene's germline CDR1 is SNHLY and CDR2 FYNNEI. The CDR3 has 11 amino acids. The germline V and J ends were trimmed by 8 bases and 4 bases, with 7 bases remaining between them. CDR3 in amino acids: CASGGADTQYF. CDR3 DNA sequence: TGTGCCAGCGGAGGGGCAGATACGCAGTATTTT. Based on the CDR3 plus reference TRBV2 and TRBJ2-3, the full variable domain is EPEVTQTPSHQVTQMGQEVILRCVPISNHLYFYWYRQILGQKVEFLVSFYNNEISEKSEIFDDQFSVERPDGSNFTLKIRSTKLEDSAMYFCASGGADTQYFGPGTRLTVL.

This chain links TRBV7-7 with TRBJ2-3, with 8 bases matching TRBD2. The V and J ends lost 5 bases and 1 base, in that order; junction bases with no gene match: 5. Germline V CDR1 and CDR2: SSHAT, FNYEAQ (reference sequence). The length of the CDR3 is 15 residues. The CDR3 is CASSPGTSRTDTQYF. The DNA for the CDR3 is TGTGCCAGCAGCCCGGGGACTAGTCGCACAGATACGCAGTATTTT.

The chain employs TRBV5-1 and TRBJ2-2; D may be TRBD2 (5 bases). Germline V gene sequence: CDR1 SGHRS, CDR2 YFSETQ. The length of the CDR3 is 15 residues. The ends were cut back, 2 bases at V and 8 bases at J, with 16 bases in the middle. The CDR3 spells CASSFPTLRGGELFF. As DNA, the CDR3 is TGCGCCAGCAGCTTCCCGACCTTACGCGGGGGGGAGCTGTTTTTT.

This sequence joins TRBV11-2 and TRBJ1-1, with TRBD1 matching over 7 bases. Losses at the gene ends were 5 bases for V and 0 bases for J; bases not matched to a gene: 9. The germline V gene encodes CDR1 SGHAT and CDR2 FQNNGV. CDR3 length: 16 residues. The CDR3 region has the DNA TGTGCCAGCAGCCCGACAAGGGGACAGATGAACACTGAAGCTTTCTTT. The encoded protein is CASSPTRGQMNTEAFF.

The V gene is TRBV5-3, the J gene TRBJ1-5, with no clear D. TRBV5-3 is annotated as an ORF whose role is uncertain. The CDR3 loop spans 15 amino acids. The germline V and J ends were trimmed by 6 bases and 2 bases, with 15 bases remaining between them. This CDR3 reads CARIKLSGCNQPQHF. As DNA, the CDR3 is TGTGCCAGAATAAAGTTGAGTGGTTGCAATCAGCCCCAGCATTTT.

The chain joins TRBV4-1 to TRBJ2-3; 9 bases agree with TRBD2. V dropped 4 bases and J dropped 0; count of bases not matched to a gene: 11. Germline loops: CDR1 MGHRA, CDR2 YSYEKL. The length of the CDR3 is 18 residues. The CDR3 loop is CASSRLIAGATSTDTQYF. The CDR3 DNA follows: TGCGCCAGCAGCCGACTAATAGCGGGGGCGACTAGCACAGATACGCAGTATTTT.

This chain links TRBV14 with TRBJ1-3; D might be TRBD1 (5 bases). The CDR3 consists of 15 residues. Per germline, CDR1 SGHDN and CDR2 FVKESK. V shed 1 base and J shed 0 bases, with 7 bases lying between them. CDR3 sequence: CASSQVGASGNTIYF. The CDR3 region has the DNA TGTGCCAGCAGCCAAGTTGGGGCCTCTGGAAACACCATATATTTT.

The chain employs TRBV7-8 and TRBJ1-5; no clear D gene. V lost 2 bases to trimming and J lost 0 bases, with 8 bases between them. The CDR3 covers 15 residues. Germline V gene data show CDR1 as SGHVS and CDR2 as FQNEAQ. CDR3 loop: CASSLPPGSNQPQHF. The CDR3, as DNA: TGTGCCAGCAGCTTACCCCCCGGTAGCAATCAGCCCCAGCATTTT.

This chain joins TRBV3-1 (or the pseudogene TRBV3-2) and TRBJ2-1, with TRBD2 identical over 11 bases. Germline lookup yields CDR1 LGHDT and CDR2 YNNKEL (reference sequence). The CDR3 extends over 15 amino acids. J was trimmed by 6 bases and V by 4 bases; bases with no gene match: 5. The CDR3: CASSLAGGLGNEQFF. The CDR3 DNA reads as TGTGCCAGCAGCCTAGCGGGGGGGCTAGGCAATGAGCAGTTCTTC.

This sequence joins TRBV10-3 and TRBJ2-2; the D gene is possibly TRBD2 (6 bases). There are 15 residues in the CDR3. The germline gives CDR1 ENHRY, CDR2 SYGVKD. Trimming removed 8 bases at V and 4 bases at J, with 17 bases between. CDR3 in amino acids: CAIRLPEGATGELFF. The DNA of the CDR3 is TGTGCCATCCGACTCCCGGAGGGAGCCACCGGGGAGCTGTTTTTT.

The CDR3 loop reads CASRLPGQVIETQYF. The CDR3 DNA follows: TGTGCAAGTCGCTTACCGGGACAGGTAATAGAGACCCAGTACTTC. V and J are TRBV12-2 and TRBJ2-5; the tabulated D call, TRBD1, remains unverified against the DNA. TRBV12-2 corresponds to a pseudogene. This CDR3 is built from 15 residues.